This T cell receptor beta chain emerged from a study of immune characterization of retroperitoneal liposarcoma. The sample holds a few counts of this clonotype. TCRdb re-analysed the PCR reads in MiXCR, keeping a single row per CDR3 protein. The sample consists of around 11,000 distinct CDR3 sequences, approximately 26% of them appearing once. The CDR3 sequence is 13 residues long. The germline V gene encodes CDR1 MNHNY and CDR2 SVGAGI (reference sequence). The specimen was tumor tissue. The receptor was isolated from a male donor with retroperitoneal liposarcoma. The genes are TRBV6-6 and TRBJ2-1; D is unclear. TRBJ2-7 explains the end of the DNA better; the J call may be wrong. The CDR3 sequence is CASSSTWGNEQYF. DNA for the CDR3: TGTGCCAGCAGCTCGACGTGGGGTAATGAGCAGTACTTC.